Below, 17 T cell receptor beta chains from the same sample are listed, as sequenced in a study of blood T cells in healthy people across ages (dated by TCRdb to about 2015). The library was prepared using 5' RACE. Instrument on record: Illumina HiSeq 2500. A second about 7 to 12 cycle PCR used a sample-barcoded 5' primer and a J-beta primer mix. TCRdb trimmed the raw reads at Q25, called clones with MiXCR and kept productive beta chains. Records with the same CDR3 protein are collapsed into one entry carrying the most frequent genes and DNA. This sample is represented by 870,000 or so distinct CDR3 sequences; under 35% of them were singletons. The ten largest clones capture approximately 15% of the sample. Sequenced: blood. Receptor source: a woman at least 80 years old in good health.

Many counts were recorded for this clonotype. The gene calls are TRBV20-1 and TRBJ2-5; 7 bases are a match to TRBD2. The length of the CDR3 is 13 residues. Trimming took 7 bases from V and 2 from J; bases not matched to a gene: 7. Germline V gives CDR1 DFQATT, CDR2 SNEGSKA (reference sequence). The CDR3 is CSGKFSGQETQYF. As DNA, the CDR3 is TGCAGTGGGAAGTTTAGCGGGCAAGAGACCCAGTACTTC.

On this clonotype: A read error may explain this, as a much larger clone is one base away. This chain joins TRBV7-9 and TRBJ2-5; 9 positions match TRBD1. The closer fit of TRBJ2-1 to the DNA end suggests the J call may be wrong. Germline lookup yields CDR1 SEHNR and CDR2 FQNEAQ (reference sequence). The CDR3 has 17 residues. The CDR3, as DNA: TGTGCCAGCAGCTTAGGGGGGACAGGGTCTTACCAAGAGACCCAGTTCTTC. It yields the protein CASSLGGTGSYQETQFF.

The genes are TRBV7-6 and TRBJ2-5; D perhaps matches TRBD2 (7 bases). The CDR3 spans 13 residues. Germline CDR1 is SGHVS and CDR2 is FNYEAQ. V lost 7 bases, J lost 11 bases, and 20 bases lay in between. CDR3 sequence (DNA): TGTGCCAGCACCCAAGGGCGGGGGCAAGAGCAGTACTTC. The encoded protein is CASTQGRGQEQYF.

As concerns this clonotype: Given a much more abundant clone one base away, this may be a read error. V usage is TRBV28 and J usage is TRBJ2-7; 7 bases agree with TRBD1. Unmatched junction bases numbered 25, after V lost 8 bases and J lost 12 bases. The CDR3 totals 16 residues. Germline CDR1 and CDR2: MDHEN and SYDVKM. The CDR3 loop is CASLGTTGKRQETRYF. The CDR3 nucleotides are TGTGCCAGCCTCGGGACGACAGGGAAGAGGCAAGAGACCCGGTACTTC.

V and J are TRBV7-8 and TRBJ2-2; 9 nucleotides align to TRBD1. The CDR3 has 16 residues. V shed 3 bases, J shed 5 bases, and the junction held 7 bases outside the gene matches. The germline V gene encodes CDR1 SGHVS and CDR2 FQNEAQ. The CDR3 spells CASSLPGQGLTGELFF. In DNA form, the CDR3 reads TGTGCCAGCAGCTTGCCGGGACAGGGCCTAACCGGGGAGCTGTTTTTT.

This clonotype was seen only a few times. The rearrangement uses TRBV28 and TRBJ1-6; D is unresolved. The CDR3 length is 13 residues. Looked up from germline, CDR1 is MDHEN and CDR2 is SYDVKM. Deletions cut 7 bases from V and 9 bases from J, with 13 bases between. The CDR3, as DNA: TGTGCCAGCAAGGAACAGCTCCTTTCACCCCTCCACTTT. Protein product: CASKEQLLSPLHF.

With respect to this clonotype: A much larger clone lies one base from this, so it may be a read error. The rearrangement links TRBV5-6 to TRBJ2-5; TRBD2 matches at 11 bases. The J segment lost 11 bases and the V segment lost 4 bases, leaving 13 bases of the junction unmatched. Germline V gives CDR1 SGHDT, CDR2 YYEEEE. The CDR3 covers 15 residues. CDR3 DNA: TGTGCCAGCAGCAGATTGACTAGCGGGGCCGGTGAGCAGTACTTC. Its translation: CASSRLTSGAGEQYF.

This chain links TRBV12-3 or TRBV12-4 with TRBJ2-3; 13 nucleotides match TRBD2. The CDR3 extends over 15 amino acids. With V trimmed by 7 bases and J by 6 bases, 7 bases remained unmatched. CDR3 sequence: CASTRLAGGRDTQYF. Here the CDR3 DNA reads TGTGCCAGCACCAGACTAGCGGGGGGCAGGGATACGCAGTATTTT.

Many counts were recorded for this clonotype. The CDR3 protein is CASSLAGLLFSGANVLTF. DNA for the CDR3: TGTGCCAGCAGCTTAGCCGGCCTTCTTTTCTCTGGGGCCAACGTCCTGACTTTC. The chain uses TRBV7-2 and TRBJ2-6; D gene uncertain. Trimming removed 0 bases from V and 0 bases from J, with 12 bases in between. The CDR3 is 18 amino acids. Germline CDR1 is SGHTA and CDR2 is FQGNSA.

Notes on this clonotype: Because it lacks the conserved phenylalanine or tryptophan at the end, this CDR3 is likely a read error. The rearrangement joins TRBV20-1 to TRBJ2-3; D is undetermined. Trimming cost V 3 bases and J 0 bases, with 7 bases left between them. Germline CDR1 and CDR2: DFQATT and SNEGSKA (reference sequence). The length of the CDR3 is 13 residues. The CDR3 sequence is CSASGPSTDTQYL. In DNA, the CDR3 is TGCAGTGCTAGCGGACCTAGCACAGATACGCAGTATCTT.

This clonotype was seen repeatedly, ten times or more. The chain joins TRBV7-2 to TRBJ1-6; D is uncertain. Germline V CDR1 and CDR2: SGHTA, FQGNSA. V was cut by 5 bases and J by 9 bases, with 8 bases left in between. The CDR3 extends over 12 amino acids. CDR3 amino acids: CASSQGSSPLHF. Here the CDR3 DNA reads TGTGCCAGCAGCCAAGGATCTTCACCCCTCCACTTT.

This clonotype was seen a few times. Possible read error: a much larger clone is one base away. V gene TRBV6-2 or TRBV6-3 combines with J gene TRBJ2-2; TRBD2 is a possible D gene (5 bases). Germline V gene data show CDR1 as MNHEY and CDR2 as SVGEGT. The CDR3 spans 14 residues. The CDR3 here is CASSYTRFTGERFF. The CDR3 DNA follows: TGTGCCAGCAGTTATACAAGATTCACCGGGGAGCGGTTTTTT.

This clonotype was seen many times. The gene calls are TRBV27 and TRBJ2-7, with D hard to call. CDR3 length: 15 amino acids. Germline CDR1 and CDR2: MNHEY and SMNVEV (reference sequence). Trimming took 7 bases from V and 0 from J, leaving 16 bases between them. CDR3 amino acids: CASTFSWSSSYEQYF. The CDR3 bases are TGTGCCAGCACTTTCAGCTGGTCCTCCTCCTACGAGCAGTACTTC.

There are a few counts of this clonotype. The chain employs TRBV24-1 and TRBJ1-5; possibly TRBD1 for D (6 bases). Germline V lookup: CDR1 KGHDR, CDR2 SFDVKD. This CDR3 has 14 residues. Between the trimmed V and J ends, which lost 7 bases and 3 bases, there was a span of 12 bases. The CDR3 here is CATSLTGSNQPQHF. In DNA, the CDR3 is TGTGCCACCAGCCTTACAGGGTCCAATCAGCCCCAGCATTTT.

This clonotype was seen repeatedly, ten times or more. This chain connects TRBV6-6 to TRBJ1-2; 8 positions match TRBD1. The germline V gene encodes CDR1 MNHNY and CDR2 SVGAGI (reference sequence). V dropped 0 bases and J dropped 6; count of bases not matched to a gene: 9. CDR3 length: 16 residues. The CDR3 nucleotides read TGTGCCAGCAGTTACTCGGCCAGGGGGCTTGACAATGGCTACACCTTC. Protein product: CASSYSARGLDNGYTF.

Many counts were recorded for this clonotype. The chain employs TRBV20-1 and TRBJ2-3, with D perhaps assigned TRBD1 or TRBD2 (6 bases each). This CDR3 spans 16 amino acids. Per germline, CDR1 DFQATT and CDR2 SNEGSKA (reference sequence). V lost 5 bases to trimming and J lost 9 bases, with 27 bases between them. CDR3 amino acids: CSAAYLEGRGGNTQYF. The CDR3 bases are TGCAGTGCTGCATACTTAGAGGGCAGGGGAGGAAACACGCAGTATTTT.

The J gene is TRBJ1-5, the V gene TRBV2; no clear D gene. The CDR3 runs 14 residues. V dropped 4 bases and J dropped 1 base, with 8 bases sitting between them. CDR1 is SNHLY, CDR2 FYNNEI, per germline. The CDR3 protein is CASSAGRSNQPQHF. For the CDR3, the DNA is TGTGCCAGCAGTGCTGGGCGCAGCAATCAGCCCCAGCATTTT.